The TCR beta chain under discussion was sequenced for a study of T cell responses to AZD1222 COVID-19 vaccine. General study points: No repertoire was sampled before or during the peak T cell response, only after it.

Combined were second doses at about 4 or about 12 weeks. To note about this clone: As yet, its antigen is unknown.

The protocol was immunoSEQ multiplex PCR, while the TCRdb copy is restricted to in-frame clones and leaves out a portion. The sample carries about 150,000 clones, 92% recorded once. The TCR originated in an adult who received the AZD1222 COVID-19 vaccine. Sequences were derived from peripheral blood, sampled 28 days after the second AZD1222 dose.

The CDR3 coding sequence is TGTGCCAGCAGTCCCGGCGGTTTCGGCGGTTACACCGGGGAGCTGTTTTTT. Its protein is CASSPGGFGGYTGELFF. The V call is TRBV6-2 or TRBV6-3, the J call TRBJ2-2; no definite D call. V lost 5 bases to trimming and J lost 3 bases, with 19 bases between them. Germline V gene data show CDR1 as MNHEY and CDR2 as SVGEGT. The CDR3 runs 17 residues.